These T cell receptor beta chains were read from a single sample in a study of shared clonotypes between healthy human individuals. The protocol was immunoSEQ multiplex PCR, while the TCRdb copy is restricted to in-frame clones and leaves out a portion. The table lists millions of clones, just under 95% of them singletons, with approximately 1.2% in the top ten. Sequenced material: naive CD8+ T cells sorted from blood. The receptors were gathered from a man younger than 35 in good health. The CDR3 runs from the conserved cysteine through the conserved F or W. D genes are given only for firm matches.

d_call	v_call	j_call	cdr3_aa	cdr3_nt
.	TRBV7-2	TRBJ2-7	CASSLSTRRVTYEQYF	TGTGCCAGCAGCTTATCGACGAGACGGGTAACCTACGAGCAGTACTTC
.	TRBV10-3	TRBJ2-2	CATQEGSGELFF	TGTGCCACCCAAGAGGGTTCCGGGGAGCTGTTTTTT
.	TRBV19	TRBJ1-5	CASSIGGDGQPQHF	TGTGCCAGTAGTATAGGCGGGGACGGGCAGCCCCAGCATTTT
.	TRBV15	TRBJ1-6	CATSQGDPSPLHF	TGTGCCACCTCCCAAGGGGATCCGTCACCCCTCCACTTT
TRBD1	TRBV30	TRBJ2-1	CAWSWAGGFLNEQFF	TGTGCCTGGAGCTGGGCAGGGGGTTTTCTTAATGAGCAGTTCTTC
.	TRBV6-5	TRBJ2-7	CASSYGAGTYEQYF	TGTGCCAGCAGTTACGGGGCCGGAACCTACGAGCAGTACTTC
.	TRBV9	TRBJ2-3	CASGFAGSSGDTQYF	TGTGCCAGCGGCTTTGCGGGTAGCAGTGGGGATACGCAGTATTTT
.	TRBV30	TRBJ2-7	CAWSRGHTYEQYF	TGTGCCTGGAGTAGGGGACACACCTACGAGCAGTACTTC
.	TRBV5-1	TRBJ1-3	CASSLIDSGNTIYF	TGCGCCAGCAGCTTAATAGACTCTGGAAACACCATATATTTT
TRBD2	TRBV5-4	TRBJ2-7	CASSPGLAGLSYEQYF	TGTGCCAGCAGCCCGGGACTAGCGGGGCTCTCCTACGAGCAGTACTTC
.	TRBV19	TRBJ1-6	CASSMVSGSGSPLHF	TGTGCCAGTAGTATGGTGTCAGGGAGTGGATCACCCCTCCACTTT
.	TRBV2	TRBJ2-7	CASIGDEQYF	TGTGCCAGCATCGGTGACGAGCAGTACTTC
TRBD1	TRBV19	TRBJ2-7	CASSITGTGPYEQYF	TGTGCCAGTAGTATTACCGGGACAGGCCCCTACGAGCAGTACTTC
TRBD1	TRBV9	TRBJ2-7	CASSVDGQGAYEQYF	TGTGCCAGCAGCGTAGACGGACAGGGGGCTTACGAGCAGTACTTC
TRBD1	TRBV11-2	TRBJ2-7	CASTLGGSVYEQYF	TGTGCCAGCACCCTAGGGGGCTCCGTCTACGAGCAGTACTTC